A selection of T cell receptor beta chains follows, all from one sample in a study of blood T cell repertoires in COVID-19. Clones were read by immunoSEQ multiplex PCR, and TCRdb kept only the in-frame ones, dropping some. The data show around 160,000 clones, roughly 93% seen once. Sequenced: peripheral blood. The receptors originated from a man in his late teens or twenties with acute or convalescent COVID-19. The conserved cysteine and the conserved F or W are not part of the CDR3 here.

j_call | v_call | cdr3_aa
TRBJ2-5 | TRBV7-9 | ASSPGVEGTQY
TRBJ1-2 | TRBV27 | ASSPVDRTYGYT
TRBJ2-1 | TRBV27 | ASSLSAGLYNEQF
TRBJ2-2 | TRBV2 | ASSERPTGELF
TRBJ1-2 | TRBV5-4 | ASSWGGDIVNYGYT
TRBJ2-1 | TRBV6-4 | ASSDRTSRGEQF
TRBJ1-3 | TRBV9 | ASSVDVVSGNTIY
TRBJ1-3 | TRBV6-6 | ASSHTGFAGNTIY
TRBJ2-7 | TRBV7-6 | ASSLDRHEQY
TRBJ1-1 | TRBV28 | ASSLTQGTEAF
TRBJ1-5 | TRBV6-5 | ASSAAGPTPQH
TRBJ1-6 | TRBV28 | ASSVLQGTDSPLH
TRBJ1-1 | TRBV28 | ASTRSDRGRGEAF
TRBJ1-5 | TRBV5-8 | ASSHSDRAGQPQH
TRBJ1-2 | TRBV11-2 | ASSFDTGGPNGYT
TRBJ1-1 | TRBV5-1 | ASSSRQGRATEAF
TRBJ2-1 | TRBV2 | ASTDREGLGPLRQF
TRBJ1-4 | TRBV9 | ASSVTPTDEKLF
TRBJ1-5 | TRBV6-5 | ASKAKAGGGQPQH
TRBJ1-3 | TRBV19 | ASSTTTGGDTIY
TRBJ2-5 | TRBV2 | ASSRGTETQY
TRBJ1-1 | TRBV30 | AWSVLVGTGEAF
TRBJ2-1 | TRBV5-4 | ASRGTSGRAGGEQF
TRBJ2-1 | TRBV28 | ASSINGLGGYNEQF
TRBJ2-7 | TRBV18 | ASSPGPYEQY
TRBJ1-6 | TRBV3-1/TRBV3-2 | ASGGGQGSSPLH
TRBJ1-1 | TRBV29-1 | SVEKGVGPRNTEAF
TRBJ2-4 | TRBV7-9 | ASSLTGSPGVAKNIQY
TRBJ2-1 | TRBV7-6 | ASSRTTGGAVDEQF
TRBJ2-3 | TRBV27 | ASSLAGGQDTQY
TRBJ1-5 | TRBV3-1/TRBV3-2 | ASSQAFLPGQPQH
TRBJ1-1 | TRBV18 | ASSPGTVNTEAF
TRBJ2-2 | TRBV6-5 | ATGAGQANTGELF
TRBJ2-7 | TRBV5-5 | ASSFGSTGQY
TRBJ1-2 | TRBV2 | ASMRGQINYGYT
TRBJ1-2 | TRBV5-1 | ASSLEQGYGYT
TRBJ1-1 | TRBV20-1 | SASKGAQAF
TRBJ2-7 | TRBV13 | ASSRGGSGYEQY
TRBJ2-2 | TRBV30 | AWSVSRGLAGEWGWNTGELF
TRBJ1-6 | TRBV25-1 | ASMMSSYNSPLH